These 32 T cell receptor beta chains came from one sample sequenced in a study of CD8 T cell repertoires and HIV-1 epitope variants. Sequencing was performed with immunoSEQ multiplex PCR; in TCRdb, only in-frame clones are kept and a portion is missing. The sample shows more than 85,000 clones, around 75% of them seen only once. Sequences were obtained from uncultured baseline CD8+ T cells from peripheral blood mononuclear cells (PBMCs). The origin of the receptors is a male donor with HIV.

This clone was picked up a small number of times. The CDR3 region is CASSIPGGGNYGYTF. CDR3 sequence (DNA): TGTGCCAGTAGTATCCCCGGTGGGGGAAACTATGGCTACACCTTC. V is TRBV19 and J is TRBJ1-2; a possible D gene is TRBD1 (5 bases). CDR3 length: 15 residues. Trimming pared 3 bases from V and 2 bases from J, leaving 13 bases between. Looked up from germline, CDR1 is LNHDA and CDR2 is SQIVND (reference sequence).

The V call is TRBV2, the J call TRBJ1-5; a weak D match, TRBD1 (6 bases). Germline V gene data show CDR1 as SNHLY and CDR2 as FYNNEI. The CDR3 is 16 amino acids. The V gene lost 4 bases and the J gene lost 4 bases, with 17 bases spanning the gap. CDR3 sequence (DNA): TGTGCCAGCAGTGCACTAACAGGGACCGGGAATCAGCCCCAGCATTTT. It yields the protein CASSALTGTGNQPQHF. The entire variable domain, with the rest obtained from reference TRBV2 and TRBJ1-5, is as follows: EPEVTQTPSHQVTQMGQEVILRCVPISNHLYFYWYRQILGQKVEFLVSFYNNEISEKSEIFDDQFSVERPDGSNFTLKIRSTKLEDSAMYFCASSALTGTGNQPQHFGDGTRLSIL.

There are a few counts of this clone. The rearrangement links TRBV7-6 to TRBJ1-3; 8 bases map to TRBD1. Germline V CDR1 and CDR2: SGHVS, FNYEAQ. There are 16 residues in the CDR3. Trimming took 1 base from V and 4 from J; bases not matched to a gene: 6. The CDR3 sequence: CASSLGQGSMGNTIYF. The CDR3 DNA is TGTGCCAGCAGCTTAGGACAGGGGAGTATGGGAAACACCATATATTTT. The full variable domain, in which reference TRBV7-6 and TRBJ1-3 provide the parts outside the CDR3, is GAGVSQSPRYKVTKRGQDVALRCDPISGHVSLYWYRQALGQGPEFLTYFNYEAQQDKSGLPNDRFSAERPEGSISTLTIQRTEQRDSAMYRCASSLGQGSMGNTIYFGEGSWLTVV.

In this sample, this clone turned up a few times. The chain joins TRBV5-1 to TRBJ2-5, with D maybe TRBD1 (6 bases). The CDR3 totals 15 residues. Looked up from germline, CDR1 is SGHRS and CDR2 is YFSETQ. Between the trimmed V and J ends, which lost 1 base and 1 base, there was a span of 11 bases. The CDR3 sequence is CASSLNRAGQETQYF. Written as DNA, the CDR3 is TGCGCCAGCAGCTTGAACAGGGCGGGCCAAGAGACCCAGTACTTC. Complete variable domain (other parts from reference TRBV5-1 and TRBJ2-5): KAGVTQTPRYLIKTRGQQVTLSCSPISGHRSVSWYQQTPGQGLQFLFEYFSETQRNKGNFPGRFSGRQFSNSRSEMNVSTLELGDSALYLCASSLNRAGQETQYFGPGTRLLVL.

In its sample, this clone was seen a few times. The genes are TRBV30 and TRBJ1-1; TRBD1 matches 9 bases. The CDR3 extends over 16 amino acids. V lost 4 bases, J lost 4 bases, and 13 bases stayed unmatched. Germline CDR1 is GTSNPN and CDR2 is SVGIG (reference sequence). CDR3 protein: CAWTPLVQGALTEAFF. DNA of the CDR3: TGTGCCTGGACCCCTCTCGTACAGGGGGCTCTCACTGAAGCTTTCTTT.

The genes are TRBV7-3 and TRBJ2-7; 7 bases align to TRBD1. The trim removed 1 base at V and 7 bases at J, leaving 10 bases unmatched. The germline V gene has CDR1 SGHTA and CDR2 FQGTGA. The CDR3 loop spans 15 amino acids. The CDR3 nucleotides are TGTGCCAGCAGCTTAAGTGGGACAGTGATCGGGGAGCAGTACTTC. It codes for CASSLSGTVIGEQYF.

This CDR3 reads CASSYSAAEQFF. The DNA for the CDR3 is TGTGCCAGCAGCTATAGCGCGGCCGAGCAGTTCTTC. This chain links TRBV7-2 with TRBJ2-1, with a weak D call TRBD2 (5 bases). The V end was cut by 4 bases, the J end by 10 bases, with 11 bases between. The CDR3 is 12 amino acids. The germline V gene encodes CDR1 SGHTA and CDR2 FQGNSA.

This clone was found a few times. V is TRBV25-1 and J is TRBJ1-2; TRBD1 might be the D (6 bases). V was clipped by 4 bases and J by 3 bases, with 12 bases between them. The CDR3 has 14 residues. Germline V gene lookup returns CDR1 MGHDK and CDR2 SYGVNS. The chain's CDR3 is CASSVPGVDYGYTF. The CDR3, as DNA: TGTGCCAGCAGTGTCCCAGGGGTCGACTATGGCTACACCTTC.

The rearrangement uses TRBV5-4 and TRBJ2-7, with 8 bases identical to TRBD1. The CDR3 spans 14 residues. Per germline, CDR1 SGHNT and CDR2 YYREEE (reference sequence). Trimming removed 0 bases from V and 6 bases from J; junction bases left unmatched: 5. The CDR3 is CASSLGTGRVEQYF. The DNA for the CDR3 is TGTGCCAGCAGCTTGGGGACAGGGAGAGTCGAGCAGTACTTC.

The chain joins TRBV28 to TRBJ2-7; TRBD2 matches 11 bases. The junction had 11 bases not matched to a gene; V was cut back by 2 bases and J by 5 bases. From germline, CDR1 is MDHEN and CDR2 SYDVKM. The CDR3 has 17 amino acids. The CDR3 DNA is TGTGCCAGCAGTTTACTGGCTAGCGGGAGGAATTTTAACGAGCAGTACTTC. The encoded protein is CASSLLASGRNFNEQYF. The variable domain in full, with the rest retrieved from reference TRBV28 and TRBJ2-7, is DVKVTQSSRYLVKRTGEKVFLECVQDMDHENMFWYRQDPGLGLRLIYFSYDVKMKEKGDIPEGYSVSREKKERFSLILESASTNQTSMYLCASSLLASGRNFNEQYFGPGTRLTVT.

This clone appeared a single time. V gene TRBV28 combines with J gene TRBJ2-3; tentatively, D is TRBD2 (6 bases). This CDR3 contains 14 residues. Germline CDR1 reads MDHEN; CDR2 reads SYDVKM. CDR3 region: CAGSGTPPTDTQYF. For the CDR3, the DNA is TGTGCGGGTAGCGGTACCCCCCCCACAGATACGCAGTATTTT.

The rearrangement uses TRBV27 and TRBJ2-7, with a weak D call TRBD2 (5 bases). CDR3 length equals 11 residues. CDR1 MNHEY and CDR2 SMNVEV come from the germline V gene (reference sequence). Between the trimmed V and J ends, which lost 5 bases and 5 bases, there was a span of 7 bases. CDR3: CASSRENEQYF. The CDR3, as DNA: TGTGCCAGCAGTAGGGAGAACGAGCAGTACTTC.

This chain connects TRBV30 to TRBJ1-4; no firm D call. V lost 0 bases and J 8 bases, leaving 13 bases between the germline ends. The germline V gene has CDR1 GTSNPN and CDR2 SVGIG (reference sequence). The CDR3 runs 14 residues. CDR3 DNA sequence: TGTGCCTGGAGTGTAGCGGTCTTGGGGGAAAAACTGTTTTTT. Translating gives CAWSVAVLGEKLFF.

The V call is TRBV5-3, the J call TRBJ2-7; no clear D. TRBV5-3 is identified as an open reading frame with a role that is uncertain. This CDR3 has 13 amino acids. Trimming shortened V by 4 bases and J by 0 bases, and 8 bases separated the two germline ends. Written as DNA, the CDR3 is TGTGCCAGAAGCGCCGACAACTCCTACGAGCAGTACTTC. This codes for CARSADNSYEQYF.

This CDR3 reads CASQQGETQYF. The CDR3, as DNA: TGCGCCAGCCAGCAGGGTGAGACCCAGTACTTC. The V call is TRBV5-1, the J call TRBJ2-5; D might be TRBD1 (5 bases). V gave up 7 bases and J gave up 5 bases, with 9 bases separating them. Germline V lookup: CDR1 SGHRS, CDR2 YFSETQ. This CDR3 region has 11 residues.

This chain links TRBV5-1 with TRBJ1-1, with unresolved D. In germline, CDR1 is SGHRS, CDR2 YFSETQ. The V end lost 2 bases, the J end lost 0 bases, and 11 bases lay between the germline ends. CDR3 length equals 15 residues. CDR3 DNA sequence: TGCGCCAGCAGCTTTAAAGGTGGGGTGAACACTGAAGCTTTCTTT. This translates into CASSFKGGVNTEAFF.

This chain links TRBV18 with TRBJ2-1; 14 bases align to TRBD2. Looked up from germline, CDR1 is KGHSH and CDR2 is LQKENI. The CDR3 totals 19 residues. J was trimmed by 10 bases and V by 2 bases; bases with no gene match: 16. The CDR3 bases are TGTGCCAGCTCACCATCCGCCCTGAGGACTAGCGGGAGGTGGCTGGAGCAGTTCTTC. Amino acid sequence: CASSPSALRTSGRWLEQFF.

This clone was found a few times. The chain recombines TRBV4-1 with TRBJ2-1; no reliable D call. CDR3 length: 11 residues. CDR1 is MGHRA and CDR2 is YSYEKL in the germline V gene. V lost 3 bases and J lost 10, with 7 bases in between. CDR3 residues: CASSQTREQFF. The CDR3 DNA reads TGCGCCAGCAGCCAGACCAGAGAGCAGTTCTTC.

The genes are TRBV29-1 and TRBJ2-7; 7 nucleotides line up with TRBD1. The germline V gene has CDR1 SQVTM and CDR2 ANQGSEA. The V segment lost 4 bases and the J segment 5 bases; nucleotides outside the gene matches: 11. The CDR3 consists of 14 residues. The CDR3 sequence: CSVVSTGWVDEQYF. CDR3 nucleotide sequence: TGCAGCGTTGTCTCGACAGGGTGGGTCGACGAGCAGTACTTC.

Only a few counts were recorded for this clone. The V and J genes are TRBV19 and TRBJ2-1; D is possibly TRBD2 (5 bases). CDR1 is LNHDA and CDR2 is SQIVND in the germline V gene (reference sequence). Between the trimmed V and J ends, which lost 6 bases and 9 bases, there was a span of 18 bases. The CDR3 covers 14 residues. CDR3: CASRRGRGYFEQFF. DNA for the CDR3: TGTGCCAGTAGAAGAGGGCGCGGGTACTTTGAGCAGTTCTTC.

In nucleotides, the CDR3 is TGTGCCAGCAGTGAACAAATGGGCTACGAGCAGTACTTC. It translates to CASSEQMGYEQYF. The J gene is TRBJ2-7, the V gene TRBV6-4; D is uncertain. V was clipped by 3 bases and J by 3 bases, with 9 bases between them. Germline CDR1 is MRHNA and CDR2 is SNTAGT. This CDR3 has 13 amino acids.

The chain joins TRBV5-1 to TRBJ2-5; 11 bases map to TRBD2. Germline CDR1 and CDR2: SGHRS and YFSETQ. V lost 1 base, J lost 4 bases, and 15 bases stayed unmatched. The CDR3 contains 19 residues. The CDR3 here is CASSLNSWGSGGAPETQYF. CDR3 in DNA: TGCGCCAGCAGCTTGAATTCATGGGGTAGCGGGGGGGCGCCAGAGACCCAGTACTTC.

The rearrangement joins TRBV6-5 to TRBJ2-1, with 10 bases lining up with TRBD2. Germline V gene data show CDR1 as MNHEY and CDR2 as SVGAGI. The V segment lost 3 bases and the J segment 8 bases; nucleotides outside the gene matches: 10. The CDR3 runs to 16 residues. This CDR3 is CASSYFGTSVLDEQFF. The CDR3 DNA sequence: TGTGCCAGCAGTTATTTCGGGACTAGCGTCCTGGATGAGCAGTTCTTC.

The chain couples TRBV7-6 to TRBJ2-3; the match to TRBD2 covers 8 bases. CDR1 and CDR2 from the germline V gene are SGHVS and FNYEAQ. V shed 3 bases, J shed 3 bases, and the junction held 8 bases outside the gene matches. The CDR3 runs 16 residues. The CDR3 region is CASSLGTRTFTDTQYF. For the CDR3, the DNA is TGTGCCAGCAGCTTGGGGACTAGGACTTTTACAGATACGCAGTATTTT. Variable domain in full (rest from reference TRBV7-6 and TRBJ2-3): GAGVSQSPRYKVTKRGQDVALRCDPISGHVSLYWYRQALGQGPEFLTYFNYEAQQDKSGLPNDRFSAERPEGSISTLTIQRTEQRDSAMYRCASSLGTRTFTDTQYFGPGTRLTVL.

V gene TRBV5-1 combines with J gene TRBJ1-1; TRBD1 aligns across 8 bases. Trimming cost V 4 bases and J 0 bases; bases outside gene matches: 8. This CDR3 comprises 16 residues. CDR1 and CDR2 from the germline V gene are SGHRS and YFSETQ. CDR3 sequence (DNA): TGCGCCAGCAGCCGGGGCGGGACAGGAGTGAACACTGAAGCTTTCTTT. Its protein product is CASSRGGTGVNTEAFF.

Written as DNA, the CDR3 is TGTGCCAGCAGCTCCGCCGGGATAGATCAAGAGACCCAGTACTTC. Its protein is CASSSAGIDQETQYF. The rearrangement joins TRBV7-3 to TRBJ2-5; D is perhaps TRBD2 (5 bases). Germline lookup yields CDR1 SGHTA and CDR2 FQGTGA. Trimming pared 4 bases from V and 2 bases from J, leaving 14 bases between. The CDR3 extends over 15 amino acids.

V gene TRBV10-3 combines with J gene TRBJ1-5; TRBD1 aligns across 8 bases. Germline CDR1 and CDR2: ENHRY and SYGVKD. The junction had 11 bases not matched to a gene; V was cut back by 10 bases and J by 6 bases. The CDR3 contains 14 residues. CDR3 in amino acids: CATNEQGVGQPQHF. The CDR3 DNA is TGTGCCACTAATGAACAGGGGGTAGGTCAGCCCCAGCATTTT.

The chain carries TRBV5-4 and TRBJ2-1; 13 nucleotides agree with TRBD2. Germline CDR1 is SGHNT and CDR2 is YYREEE (reference sequence). Trimming at V came to 4 bases and at J to 9 bases, leaving 4 bases not matched to a gene. The CDR3 runs to 14 residues. CDR3 sequence (DNA): TGTGCCAGCAGCGTGGGACTAGCGGGGATTGAGCAGTTCTTC. The encoded protein is CASSVGLAGIEQFF. The complete variable domain, with remaining parts taken from reference TRBV5-4 and TRBJ2-1, reads ETGVTQSPTHLIKTRGQQVTLRCSSQSGHNTVSWYQQALGQGPQFIFQYYREEENGRGNFPPRFSGLQFPNYSSELNVNALELDDSALYLCASSVGLAGIEQFFGPGTRLTVL.

This chain joins TRBV9 and TRBJ1-3, with a possible D match to TRBD1 (6 bases). V dropped 4 bases and J dropped 1 base, with 18 bases sitting between them. The CDR3 sequence is 17 residues long. Germline lookup yields CDR1 SGDLS and CDR2 YYNGEE. The CDR3 region is CASSFNSPRGSGNTIYF. The CDR3 DNA reads TGTGCCAGCAGCTTCAATTCCCCCAGGGGATCTGGAAACACCATATATTTT.

The genes are TRBV7-6 and TRBJ2-1; TRBD2 aligns across 10 bases. Germline trimming cut 4 bases from V and 9 bases from J; bases unmatched to any gene: 9. From germline, CDR1 is SGHVS and CDR2 FNYEAQ. The CDR3 consists of 15 residues. DNA for the CDR3: TGTGCCAGCAGCTCCTTGAGCGGGAGGGTCGGTGAGCAGTTCTTC. This encodes CASSSLSGRVGEQFF.

The chain combines TRBV5-5 with TRBJ1-4; no definite D call. The CDR3 has 13 residues. Germline lookup yields CDR1 SGHKS and CDR2 YYEKEE (reference sequence). Trimming cost V 5 bases and J 5 bases, with 10 bases left between them. This CDR3 reads CASRPLSNEKLFF. CDR3 bases: TGTGCCAGCAGGCCCTTATCGAATGAAAAACTGTTTTTT.

This rearrangement joins TRBV6-5 to TRBJ2-1; 7 bases agree with TRBD2. This CDR3 region has 12 residues. Germline assignment: CDR1 MNHEY and CDR2 SVGAGI. The ends lost 6 bases at V and 9 bases at J; junction bases unmatched: 5. The CDR3 DNA sequence: TGTGCCAGCAGCCTCGGCGGGGGTGAGCAGTTCTTC. As protein: CASSLGGGEQFF.